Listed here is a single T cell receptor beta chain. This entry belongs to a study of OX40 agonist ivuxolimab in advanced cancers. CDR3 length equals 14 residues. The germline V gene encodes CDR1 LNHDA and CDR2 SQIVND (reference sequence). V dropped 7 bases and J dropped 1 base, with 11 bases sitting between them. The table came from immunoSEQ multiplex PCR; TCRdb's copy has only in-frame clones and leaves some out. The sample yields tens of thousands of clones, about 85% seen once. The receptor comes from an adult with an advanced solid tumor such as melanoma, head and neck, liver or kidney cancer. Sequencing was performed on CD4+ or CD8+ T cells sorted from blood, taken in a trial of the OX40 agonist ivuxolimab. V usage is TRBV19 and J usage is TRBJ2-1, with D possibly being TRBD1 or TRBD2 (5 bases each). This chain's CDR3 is CASTLGGSYNEQFF. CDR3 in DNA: TGTGCCAGTACCCTTGGGGGTTCCTACAATGAGCAGTTCTTC.